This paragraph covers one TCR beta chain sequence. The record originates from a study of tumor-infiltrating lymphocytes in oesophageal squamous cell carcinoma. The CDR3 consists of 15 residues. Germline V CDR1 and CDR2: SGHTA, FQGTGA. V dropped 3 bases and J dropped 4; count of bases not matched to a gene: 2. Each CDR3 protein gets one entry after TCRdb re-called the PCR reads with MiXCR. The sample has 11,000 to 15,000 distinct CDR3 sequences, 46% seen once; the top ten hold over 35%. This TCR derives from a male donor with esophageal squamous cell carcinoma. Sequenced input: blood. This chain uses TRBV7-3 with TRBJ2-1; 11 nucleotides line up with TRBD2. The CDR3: CASSFRLAGYNEQFF. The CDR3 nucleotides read TGTGCCAGCAGCTTCCGACTAGCGGGGTACAATGAGCAGTTCTTC.